The T cell receptor beta chain under discussion was sequenced for a study of T cells in Graves' hyperthyroidism and ophthalmopathy. The CDR3 regions of TCR beta were amplified from RNA transcripts. The HTBI primer set drove a first-round RT-PCR of the TCR CDR3. MiXCR was run by TCRdb on the multiplex PCR reads, yielding one entry per CDR3 protein. There are 92,000 or so distinct CDR3 sequences in the sample; approximately 56% occur only once, and around 29% lies in the top ten. With respect to this clonotype: Its cognate antigen is unknown. A clone one base away is much larger, so this may be a read error.

The CDR3 length is 14 residues. Germline V CDR1 and CDR2: SNHLY, FYNNEI. Study outcomes and limitations: From stable hyperthyroidism, ophthalmopathy was set apart by a 13 V-J model. The model made its ophthalmopathy prediction, and onset followed a median approximately 6 months later.

The sequence derives from a woman aged 35 to 49 with Graves' hyperthyroidism. Source material: blood. This chain joins TRBV2 and TRBJ2-2, with TRBD1 matching 7 bases. The DNA for the CDR3 is TGTGCCTGCAGCTTTACAGGGGCGGCCGGGGAGCTGTTTTTT. Amino acids: CACSFTGAAGELFF.